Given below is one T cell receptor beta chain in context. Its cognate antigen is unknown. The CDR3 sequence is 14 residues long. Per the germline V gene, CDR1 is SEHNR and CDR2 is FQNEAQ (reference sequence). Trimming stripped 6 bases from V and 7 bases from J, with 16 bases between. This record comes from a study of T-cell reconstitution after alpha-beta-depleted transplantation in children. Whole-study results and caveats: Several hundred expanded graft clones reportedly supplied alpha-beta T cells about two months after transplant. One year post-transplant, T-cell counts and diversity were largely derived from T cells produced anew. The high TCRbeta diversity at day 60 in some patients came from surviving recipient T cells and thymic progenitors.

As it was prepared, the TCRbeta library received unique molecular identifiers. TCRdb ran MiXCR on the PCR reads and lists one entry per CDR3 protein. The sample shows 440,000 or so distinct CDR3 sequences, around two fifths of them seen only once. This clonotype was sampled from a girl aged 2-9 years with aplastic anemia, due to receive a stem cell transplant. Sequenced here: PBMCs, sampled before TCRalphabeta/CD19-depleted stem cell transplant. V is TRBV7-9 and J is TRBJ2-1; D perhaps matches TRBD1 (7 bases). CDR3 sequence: CASSYDREANEQFF. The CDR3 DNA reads TGTGCCAGCAGTTACGACAGGGAGGCGAATGAGCAGTTCTTC.